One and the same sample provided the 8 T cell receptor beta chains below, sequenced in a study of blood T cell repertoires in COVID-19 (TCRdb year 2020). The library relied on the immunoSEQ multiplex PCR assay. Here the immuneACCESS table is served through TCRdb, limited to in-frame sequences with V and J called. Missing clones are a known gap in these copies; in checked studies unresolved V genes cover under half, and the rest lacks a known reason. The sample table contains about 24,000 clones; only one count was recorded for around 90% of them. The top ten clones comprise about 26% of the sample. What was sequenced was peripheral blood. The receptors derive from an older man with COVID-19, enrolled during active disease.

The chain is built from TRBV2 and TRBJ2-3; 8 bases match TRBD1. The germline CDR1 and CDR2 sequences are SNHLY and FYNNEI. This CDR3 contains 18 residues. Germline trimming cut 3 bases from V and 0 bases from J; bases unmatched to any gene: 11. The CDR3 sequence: CASSDKVGGQGSTDTQYF. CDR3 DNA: TGTGCCAGCAGTGACAAAGTTGGCGGACAGGGCAGCACAGATACGCAGTATTTT.

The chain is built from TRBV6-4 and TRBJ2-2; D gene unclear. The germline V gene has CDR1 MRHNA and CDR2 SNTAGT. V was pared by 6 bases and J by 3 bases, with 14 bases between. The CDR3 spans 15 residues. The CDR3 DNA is TGTGCCAGCAGATATCTCCAGTGGCACACCGGGGAGCTGTTTTTT. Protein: CASRYLQWHTGELFF.

CDR3 coding DNA: TGCGCCAGCAGCTTCCCCGAGAGCGGGCGGCCTAGCACAGATACGCAGTATTTT. It translates to CASSFPESGRPSTDTQYF. The V and J genes are TRBV5-1 and TRBJ2-3, with a weak D call TRBD2 (6 bases). V gave up 2 bases and J gave up 0 bases, with 19 bases separating them. The germline V gene encodes CDR1 SGHRS and CDR2 YFSETQ. The CDR3 sequence is 18 residues long. Full variable domain (outside the CDR3, taken from reference TRBV5-1 and TRBJ2-3): KAGVTQTPRYLIKTRGQQVTLSCSPISGHRSVSWYQQTPGQGLQFLFEYFSETQRNKGNFPGRFSGRQFSNSRSEMNVSTLELGDSALYLCASSFPESGRPSTDTQYFGPGTRLTVL.

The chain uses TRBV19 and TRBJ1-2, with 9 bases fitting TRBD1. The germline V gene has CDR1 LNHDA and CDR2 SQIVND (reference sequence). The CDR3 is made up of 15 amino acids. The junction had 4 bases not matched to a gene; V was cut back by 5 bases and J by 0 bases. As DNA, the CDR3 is TGTGCCAGTAGTGCCCGACAGGGGGCTAACTATGGCTACACCTTC. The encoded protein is CASSARQGANYGYTF.

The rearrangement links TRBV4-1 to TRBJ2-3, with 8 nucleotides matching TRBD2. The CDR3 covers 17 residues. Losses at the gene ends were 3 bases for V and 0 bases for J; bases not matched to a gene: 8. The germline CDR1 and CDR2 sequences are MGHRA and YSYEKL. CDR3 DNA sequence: TGCGCCAGCAGCCAGATCACTAGCGGACCTAGCACAGATACGCAGTATTTT. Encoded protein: CASSQITSGPSTDTQYF.

The CDR3: CSVSGGGEQYF. The CDR3 DNA sequence: TGCAGCGTTTCAGGGGGAGGCGAGCAGTACTTC. The chain joins TRBV29-1 to TRBJ2-7; weak D call: TRBD1 (7 bases). Germline CDR1 SQVTM, CDR2 ANQGSEA. The CDR3 is made up of 11 amino acids. Trimming cost V 5 bases and J 6 bases, with 11 bases left between them.

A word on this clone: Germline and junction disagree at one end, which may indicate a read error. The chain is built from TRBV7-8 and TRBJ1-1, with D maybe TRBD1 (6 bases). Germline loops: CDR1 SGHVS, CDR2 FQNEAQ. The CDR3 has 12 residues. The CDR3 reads CASSLGTTGAFF. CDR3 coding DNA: TGTGCCAGCAGCCTCGGGACAACTGGAGCTTTCTTT.

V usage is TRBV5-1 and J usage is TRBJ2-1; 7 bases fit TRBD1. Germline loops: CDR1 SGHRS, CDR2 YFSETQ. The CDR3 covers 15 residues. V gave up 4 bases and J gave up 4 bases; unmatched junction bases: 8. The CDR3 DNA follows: TGCGCCAGCAGCATGACGGGACAGACTTACAATGAGCAGTTCTTC. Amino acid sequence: CASSMTGQTYNEQFF.